This T cell receptor beta chain was identified in a study of blood T cell repertoires in COVID-19. Study at large: The United States, Italy and Spain supplied acute and convalescent COVID-19 samples.

This clone was counted only a few times. Original processing notes: Reference gene primers were amplified, and this amplification served to estimate nucleated cell counts. Generated by immunoSEQ multiplex PCR, the TCRdb table keeps only in-frame clones and is missing some. The V and J calls and clone size were taken over from that table, and D and trimming were inferred from the DNA. The sample includes more than 65,000 clones, approximately 80% of them seen just once. Trimming removed 2 bases at V and 4 bases at J, with 11 bases between. CDR3 length: 15 amino acids. The germline CDR1 and CDR2 sequences are SGHTA and FQGNSA.

The V call is TRBV7-2, the J call TRBJ2-2; D not resolved. The source of this sequence is a woman between 45 and 65 years old with acute or convalescent COVID-19. Sequences were obtained from peripheral blood. The CDR3 nucleotides are TGTGCCAGCAGCTTACTCCAATCGGGCACCGGGGAGCTGTTTTTT. Its protein product is CASSLLQSGTGELFF.